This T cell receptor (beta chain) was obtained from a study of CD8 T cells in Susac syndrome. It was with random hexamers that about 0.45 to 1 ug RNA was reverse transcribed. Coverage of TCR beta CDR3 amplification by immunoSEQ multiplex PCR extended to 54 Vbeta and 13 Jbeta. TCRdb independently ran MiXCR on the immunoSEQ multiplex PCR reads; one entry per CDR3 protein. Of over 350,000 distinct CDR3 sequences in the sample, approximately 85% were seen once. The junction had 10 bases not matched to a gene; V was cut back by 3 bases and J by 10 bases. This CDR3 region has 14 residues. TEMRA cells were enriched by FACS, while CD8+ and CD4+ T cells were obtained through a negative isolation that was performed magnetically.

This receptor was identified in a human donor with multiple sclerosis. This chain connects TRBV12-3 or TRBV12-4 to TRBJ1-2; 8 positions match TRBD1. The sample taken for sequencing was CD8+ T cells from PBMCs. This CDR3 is CASSLVEDRADYTF. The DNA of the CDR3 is TGTGCCAGCAGTTTGGTAGAGGACAGGGCGGACTACACCTTC.